Ten or more counts support the clone carrying this T cell receptor beta chain. Its target is not known. One entry per CDR3 protein, called by TCRdb with MiXCR from the PCR reads. The sample includes about 630,000 distinct CDR3 sequences, about 25% of them seen just once. This specimen belongs to a study of molecular identifiers for immune sequencing clone quantification. Study in general: With replicates, the RNA of 20,000 or 100,000 naive CD8 cells was split five ways and four were sequenced.

CDR1 is SEHNR and CDR2 is FQNEAQ in the germline V gene (reference sequence). The CDR3 contains 12 residues. V was clipped by 1 base and J by 11 bases, with 11 bases between them. Study findings and constraints: Clones above 20 RNA copies contained over 98% of effector molecules but under 1% of naive ones.

Between about 18,000 and 1,100,000 sorted cells, with 10%, 30% or 50% RNA, yielded naive CD8 libraries. Based on a CD8+CD4-CCR7+CD45RA+ profile, naive CD8 T cells were sorted. Sequences were obtained from naive CD8+ T cells from blood, with Jurkat cell RNA spiked in. Described subset: FACS-sorted CD8+CD4-CCR7+CD45RA+ naive T cells. The TCR comes from a human donor in good health. Some libraries in this study had Jurkat cell RNA spiked in. The chain couples TRBV7-9 to TRBJ1-1; D not certain. The CDR3 bases are TGTGCCAGCAGCTTAGATCTGGAAGTGGCTTTCTTT. Residues: CASSLDLEVAFF.